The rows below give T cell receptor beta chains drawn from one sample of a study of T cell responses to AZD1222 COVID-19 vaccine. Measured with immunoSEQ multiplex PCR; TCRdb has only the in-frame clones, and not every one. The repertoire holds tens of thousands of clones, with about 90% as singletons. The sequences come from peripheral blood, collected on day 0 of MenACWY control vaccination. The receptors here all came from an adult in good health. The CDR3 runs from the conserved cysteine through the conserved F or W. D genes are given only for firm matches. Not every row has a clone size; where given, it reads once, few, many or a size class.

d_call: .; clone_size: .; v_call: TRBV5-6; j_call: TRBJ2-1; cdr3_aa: CASSPRGGDEQFF; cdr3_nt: TGTGCCAGCAGCCCCCGAGGGGGAGACGAGCAGTTCTTC
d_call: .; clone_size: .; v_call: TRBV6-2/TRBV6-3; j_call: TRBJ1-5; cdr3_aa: CASSSLVAQHF; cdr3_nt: TGTGCCAGCAGCTCCCTGGTGGCCCAGCATTTT
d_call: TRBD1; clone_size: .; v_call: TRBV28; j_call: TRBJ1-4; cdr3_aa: CASSPVRTGPRGF; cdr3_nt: TGTGCCAGCAGTCCGGTCCGGACAGGGCCTCGAGGGTTT
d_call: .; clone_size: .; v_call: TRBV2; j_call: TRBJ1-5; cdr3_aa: CASSGGGPSNQPQHF; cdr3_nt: TGTGCCAGCAGTGGGGGAGGGCCTAGCAATCAGCCCCAGCATTTT
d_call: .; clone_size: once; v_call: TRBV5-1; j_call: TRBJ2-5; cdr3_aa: CASSLAQETQYF; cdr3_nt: TGCGCCAGCAGCTTGGCCCAAGAGACCCAGTACTTC
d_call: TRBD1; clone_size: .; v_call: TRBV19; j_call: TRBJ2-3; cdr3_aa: CASSRQGFNTDTQYF; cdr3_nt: TGTGCCAGTAGTAGACAGGGCTTCAACACAGATACGCAGTATTTT
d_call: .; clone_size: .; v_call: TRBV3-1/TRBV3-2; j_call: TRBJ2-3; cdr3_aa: CASSQDTDTQYF; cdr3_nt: TGTGCCAGCAGCCAAGACACAGATACGCAGTATTTT
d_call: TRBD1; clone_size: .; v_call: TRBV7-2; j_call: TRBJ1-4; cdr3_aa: CASSPGQGLEKLFF; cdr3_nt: TGTGCCAGCAGCCCGGGACAGGGGCTTGAAAAACTGTTTTTT
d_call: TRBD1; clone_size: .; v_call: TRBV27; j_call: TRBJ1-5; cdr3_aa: CASSNLGTGRRNQPQHF; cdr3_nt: TGTGCCAGCAGTAACCTCGGGACAGGGAGGCGCAATCAGCCCCAGCATTTT
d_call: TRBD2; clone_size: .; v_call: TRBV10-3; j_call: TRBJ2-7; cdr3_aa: CATTLGLAGTYEQYF; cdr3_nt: TGTGCCACCACCCTCGGACTAGCGGGGACCTACGAGCAGTACTTC
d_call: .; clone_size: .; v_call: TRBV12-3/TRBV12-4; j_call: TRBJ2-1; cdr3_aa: CASRIEHEQFF; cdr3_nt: TGTGCCAGCAGAATCGAGCATGAGCAGTTCTTC
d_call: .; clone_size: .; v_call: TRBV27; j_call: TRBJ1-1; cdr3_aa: CASSNPKDRFNTEAFF; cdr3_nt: TGTGCCAGCAGTAATCCCAAGGACCGATTTAACACTGAAGCTTTCTTT
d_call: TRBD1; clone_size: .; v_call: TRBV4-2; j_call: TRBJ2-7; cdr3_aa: CASSQDPGQGREQYF; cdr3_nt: TGTGCCAGCAGCCAAGATCCGGGACAGGGACGCGAGCAGTACTTC
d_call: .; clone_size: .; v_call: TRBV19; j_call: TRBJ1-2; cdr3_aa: CASRDGRWARGYTF; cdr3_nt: TGTGCCAGTAGGGACGGGAGATGGGCGAGGGGCTACACCTTC
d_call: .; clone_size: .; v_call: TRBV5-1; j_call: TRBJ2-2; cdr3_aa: CASSNGQINTGELFF; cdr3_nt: TGCGCCAGCAGTAATGGTCAGATTAACACCGGGGAGCTGTTTTTT
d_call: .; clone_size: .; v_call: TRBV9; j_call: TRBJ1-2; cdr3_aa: CASGRSGGTNYGYTF; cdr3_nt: TGTGCCAGCGGTCGTAGTGGGGGAACTAACTATGGCTACACCTTC
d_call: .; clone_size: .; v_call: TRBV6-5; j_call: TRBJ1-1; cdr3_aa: CASSYGPDTEAFF; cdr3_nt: TGTGCCAGCAGTTACGGCCCCGACACTGAAGCTTTCTTT
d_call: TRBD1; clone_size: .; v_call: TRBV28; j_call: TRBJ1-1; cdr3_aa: CASSTGTANTEAFF; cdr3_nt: TGTGCCAGCAGTACCGGGACAGCGAACACTGAAGCTTTCTTT
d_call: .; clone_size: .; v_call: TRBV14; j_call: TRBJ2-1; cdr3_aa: CASSQDEHNEQFF; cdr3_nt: TGTGCCAGCAGCCAAGATGAACACAATGAGCAGTTCTTC
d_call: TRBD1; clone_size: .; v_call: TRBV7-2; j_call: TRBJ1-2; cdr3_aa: CASSPGTANYGYTF; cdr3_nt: TGTGCCAGCAGCCCCGGGACAGCTAACTATGGCTACACCTTC
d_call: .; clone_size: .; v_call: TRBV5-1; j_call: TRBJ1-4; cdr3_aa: CASSLNRPNEKLFF; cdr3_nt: TGCGCCAGCAGCTTGAACAGACCTAATGAAAAACTGTTTTTT
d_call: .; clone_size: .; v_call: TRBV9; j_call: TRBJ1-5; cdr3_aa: CASTPDGYSNQPQHF; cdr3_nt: TGTGCCAGCACCCCGGACGGCTATAGCAATCAGCCCCAGCATTTT
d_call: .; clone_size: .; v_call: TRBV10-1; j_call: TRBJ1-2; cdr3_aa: CASSVNTNYGYTF; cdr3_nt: TGCGCCAGCAGTGTAAATACCAACTATGGCTACACCTTC
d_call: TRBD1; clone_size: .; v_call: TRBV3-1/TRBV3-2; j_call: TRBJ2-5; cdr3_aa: CASSLMTGGQETQYF; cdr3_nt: TGTGCCAGCAGTCTCATGACAGGGGGCCAAGAGACCCAGTACTTC
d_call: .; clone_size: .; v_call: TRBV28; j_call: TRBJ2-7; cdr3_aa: CASRSESYEQYF; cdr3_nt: TGTGCCAGCAGGTCCGAGTCCTACGAGCAGTACTTC
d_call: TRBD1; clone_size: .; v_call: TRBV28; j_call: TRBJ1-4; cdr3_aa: CASTPQGKLSEKLFF; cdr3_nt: TGTGCCAGCACTCCACAGGGGAAATTAAGTGAAAAACTGTTTTTT
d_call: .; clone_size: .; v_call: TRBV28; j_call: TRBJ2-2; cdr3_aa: CASSQQGGGTGELFF; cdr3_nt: TGTGCCAGCAGCCAGCAGGGGGGGGGCACCGGGGAGCTGTTTTTT
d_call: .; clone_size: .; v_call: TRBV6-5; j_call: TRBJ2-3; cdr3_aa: CASSYSGSTDTQYF; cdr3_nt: TGTGCCAGCAGTTACTCGGGCTCCACAGATACGCAGTATTTT
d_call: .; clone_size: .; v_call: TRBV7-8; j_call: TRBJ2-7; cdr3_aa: CASSPSNYEQYF; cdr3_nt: TGTGCCAGCAGCCCATCCAACTACGAGCAGTACTTC
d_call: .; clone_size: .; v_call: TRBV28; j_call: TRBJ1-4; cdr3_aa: CASRRDHTWTNEKLFF; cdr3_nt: TGTGCCAGCAGACGGGACCATACCTGGACTAATGAAAAACTGTTTTTT
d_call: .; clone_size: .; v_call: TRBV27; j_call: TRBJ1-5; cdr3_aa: CASRSLQGGNQPQHF; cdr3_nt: TGTGCCAGCAGATCTCTACAGGGTGGCAATCAGCCCCAGCATTTT
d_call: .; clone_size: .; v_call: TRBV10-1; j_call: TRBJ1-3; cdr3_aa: CASSRDTASGNTIYF; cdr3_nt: TGCGCCAGCAGCCGGGACACAGCCTCTGGAAACACCATATATTTT
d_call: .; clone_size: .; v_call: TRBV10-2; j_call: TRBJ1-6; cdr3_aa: CASSEGTGGYNSPLHF; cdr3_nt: TGCGCCAGCAGTGAGGGTACAGGCGGGTATAATTCACCCCTCCACTTT
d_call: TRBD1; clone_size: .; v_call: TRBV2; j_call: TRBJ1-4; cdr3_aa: CASSDAGTGWEKLFF; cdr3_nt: TGTGCCAGCAGTGATGCCGGGACAGGGTGGGAAAAACTGTTTTTT
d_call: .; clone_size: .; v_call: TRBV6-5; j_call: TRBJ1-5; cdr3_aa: CASRDGGRFQPQHF; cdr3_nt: TGTGCCAGCAGGGACGGGGGGCGGTTTCAGCCCCAGCATTTT
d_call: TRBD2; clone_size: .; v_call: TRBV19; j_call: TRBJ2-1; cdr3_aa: CASRLAGVDNEQFF; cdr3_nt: TGTGCCAGTAGACTAGCGGGAGTGGACAATGAGCAGTTCTTC
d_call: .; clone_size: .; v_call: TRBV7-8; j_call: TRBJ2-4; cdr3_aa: CASSPPPGTKNIQYF; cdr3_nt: TGTGCCAGCAGCCCCCCTCCCGGGACAAAAAACATTCAGTACTTC
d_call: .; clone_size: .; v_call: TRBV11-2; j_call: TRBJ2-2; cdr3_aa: CASSLLPGGTGELFF; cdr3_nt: TGTGCCAGCAGCTTACTCCCAGGGGGGACCGGGGAGCTGTTTTTT
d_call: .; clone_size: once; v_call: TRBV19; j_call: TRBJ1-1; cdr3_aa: CASSVIQGGDTEAFF; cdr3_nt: TGTGCCAGTAGCGTTATACAGGGAGGAGACACTGAAGCTTTCTTT
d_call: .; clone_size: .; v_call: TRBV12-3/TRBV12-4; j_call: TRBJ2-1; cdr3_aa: CASSSNGEQFF; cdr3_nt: TGTGCCAGCAGTTCCAACGGGGAGCAGTTCTTC
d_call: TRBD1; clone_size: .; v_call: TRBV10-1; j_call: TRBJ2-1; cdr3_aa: CASSRTGAGEQFF; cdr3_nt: TGCGCCAGCAGTCGAACAGGGGCCGGTGAGCAGTTCTTC
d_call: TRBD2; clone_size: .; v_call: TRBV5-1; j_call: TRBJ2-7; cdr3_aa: CASSLGLGVEQYF; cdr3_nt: TGCGCCAGCAGCCTGGGACTAGGAGTCGAGCAGTACTTC
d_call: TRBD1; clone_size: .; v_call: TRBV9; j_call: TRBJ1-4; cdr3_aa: CASSESPGQANEKLFF; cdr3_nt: TGTGCCAGCAGCGAAAGTCCCGGACAGGCTAATGAAAAACTGTTTTTT
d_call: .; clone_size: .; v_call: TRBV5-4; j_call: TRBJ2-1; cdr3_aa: CASSSGGRYNEQFF; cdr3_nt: TGTGCCAGCAGCTCTGGGGGGCGCTACAATGAGCAGTTCTTC
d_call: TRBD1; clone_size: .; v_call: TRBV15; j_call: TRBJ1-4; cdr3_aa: CATSNPGTGVEKLFF; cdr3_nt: TGTGCCACCAGCAACCCCGGGACAGGGGTTGAAAAACTGTTTTTT
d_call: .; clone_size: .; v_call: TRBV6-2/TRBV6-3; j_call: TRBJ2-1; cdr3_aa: CASSFLAKGNEQFF; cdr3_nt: TGTGCCAGCAGTTTCTTAGCGAAGGGGAATGAGCAGTTCTTC
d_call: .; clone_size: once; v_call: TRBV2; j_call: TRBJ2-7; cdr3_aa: CASRPGSLGTYEQYF; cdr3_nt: TGTGCCAGCAGGCCTGGCTCATTGGGCACCTACGAGCAGTACTTC
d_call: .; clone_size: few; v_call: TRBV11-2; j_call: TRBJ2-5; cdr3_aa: CASTVQGLEETQYF; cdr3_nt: TGTGCCAGCACCGTCCAAGGACTGGAAGAGACCCAGTACTTC
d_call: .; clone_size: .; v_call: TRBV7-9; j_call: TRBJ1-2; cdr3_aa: CASSLGTVPNYGYTF; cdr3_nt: TGTGCCAGCAGCTTAGGGACAGTTCCTAACTATGGCTACACCTTC
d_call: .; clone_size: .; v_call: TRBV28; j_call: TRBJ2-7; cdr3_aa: CASSLSGYEQYF; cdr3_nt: TGTGCCAGCAGTTTATCAGGCTACGAGCAGTACTTC
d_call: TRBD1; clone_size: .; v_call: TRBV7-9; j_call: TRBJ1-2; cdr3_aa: CASSLAGTGPGYTF; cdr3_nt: TGTGCCAGCAGCTTAGCTGGGACAGGGCCCGGCTACACCTTC